This paragraph reports one T cell receptor (beta chain). As yet, its antigen is unknown. The source of the sample is a study of cytomegalovirus exposure and HLA in healthy donors. Primers: 60 Vbeta forward and 13 Jbeta reverse. Profiling relied on immunoSEQ multiplex PCR, and the TCRdb table lists in-frame clones only, not all of them. In the table there are about 150,000 clones, about 82% of which are singletons. Findings of the study overall: Most sequenced TCRs were rare (though some public TCRs occurred in many donors).

The CDR3 consists of 17 residues. The V and J ends lost 5 bases and 3 bases, in that order; junction bases with no gene match: 6. CDR1 and CDR2 (germline): ENHRY, SYGVKD. The V call is TRBV10-3, the J call TRBJ2-2, with 13 bases that match TRBD2. The receptor comes from a male donor in good health and CMV-seronegative. The material sequenced was PBMCs. The CDR3 region has the DNA TGTGCCATCAGTCCTACTAGCGGGGGGGCTTACACCGGGGAGCTGTTTTTT. Its translation: CAISPTSGGAYTGELFF.